This TCR beta chain was profiled in a study of CD8 T cells in Susac syndrome (dated by TCRdb to the late 2010s). With regard to the full study: Repertoire sequencing was used to test whether CD8+ T cell activation and differentiation in Susac syndrome was antigen driven. CD8+ T cell repertoire clonality was compared between approximately 12 healthy donors, approximately 14 Susac syndrome patients and around 16 multiple sclerosis patients.

High-throughput TCR beta sequencing profiled peripheral blood CD8+ and CD4+ T cells from healthy donors, Susac syndrome patients and multiple sclerosis patients. The multiple sclerosis controls were treatment-naive patients who had stable or active relapsing-remitting disease and met the revised McDonald criteria. Bulk CD8+ and CD4+ T cells were purified by magnetic negative isolation, while CD8+ TEMRA cells were enriched using FACS. Blood was collected in EDTA tubes and processed within 24 hours, with PBMCs isolated through density gradient centrifugation. PBMCs intended for TCR sequencing were cryopreserved in liquid nitrogen and thawed later in a water bath at 37 degrees C. The sorted or isolated CD4+, CD8+ and CD8+ TEMRA cells reached a purity of at least 90%. Summary of the overall study and its limitations: The number of individuals in the TCR sequencing and HLA analysis was acknowledged as relatively small.

Sequences MNHEY (CDR1) and SMNVEV (CDR2) are obtained from the germline V gene (reference sequence). The CDR3 runs 14 amino acids, cysteine and phenylalanine included. The kept DNA is CDR3 alone, 42 bases in frame from the first base. V and J are truncated by 5 bases and 3 bases respectively, leaving an intervening sequence of 11 bases. RNA was extracted using the RNeasy kit, and roughly 0.5 to 1 microgram was reverse transcribed with random hexamers. TCR beta CDR3 regions were amplified with the immunoSEQ multiplex PCR assay covering 54 Vbeta and 13 Jbeta segments. PCR amplification bias was corrected by using a synthetic template baseline for primer optimization and computational correction. On the authors' methods: Reads were assigned to V, D and J genes according to IMGT and analyzed in immunoSEQ Analyzer, with only productive sequences retained. Clonality was calculated as one minus the Shannon entropy normalized by log2 of the number of productive unique sequences. For each patient and control, public and private clones were evaluated among the 100 most prevalent clones. Clones were defined as Susac-specific if absent from the healthy and MS cohorts, from under 1,200 published viral clones and from other ImmuneACCESS disease sequences. In TCRdb, the public reads were trimmed at Q25 with fastp and aligned with MiXCR, with productive beta chains retained. Every CDR3 protein is listed once, alongside the most common genes and DNA of its rows. It is TCRdb's table, rather than the study itself, that gives the V and J calls and clone size. The sample records a few hundred thousand distinct CDR3 sequences, about nine tenths of which are singletons. The ten largest clones represent less than 0.2% of the sample.

To note about this clonotype: This clone's antigen is unknown. Base qualities are not at hand, and no much larger clone is one base apart.

The rearrangement combines TRBV27 with TRBJ1-3; the D gene is possibly TRBD1, with 6 bases matching. Sequencing was done on a sample of CD8+ T cells from PBMCs. The clonotype was recovered from a human donor with multiple sclerosis. The DNA sequence is TGTGCCAGCAGTCCACAGGGCAATGGAAACACCATATATTTT. The translation is CASSPQGNGNTIYF.